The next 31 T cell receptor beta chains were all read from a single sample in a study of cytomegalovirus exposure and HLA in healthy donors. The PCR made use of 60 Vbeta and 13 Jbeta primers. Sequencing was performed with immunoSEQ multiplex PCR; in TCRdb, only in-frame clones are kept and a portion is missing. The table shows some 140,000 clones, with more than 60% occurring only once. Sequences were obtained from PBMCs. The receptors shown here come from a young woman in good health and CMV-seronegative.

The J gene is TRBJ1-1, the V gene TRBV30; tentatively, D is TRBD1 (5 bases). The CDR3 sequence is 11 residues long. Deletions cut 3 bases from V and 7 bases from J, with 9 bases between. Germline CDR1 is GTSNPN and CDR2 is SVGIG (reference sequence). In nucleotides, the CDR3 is TGTGCCTGGAGGGGGGGGATTGAAGCTTTCTTT. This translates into CAWRGGIEAFF.

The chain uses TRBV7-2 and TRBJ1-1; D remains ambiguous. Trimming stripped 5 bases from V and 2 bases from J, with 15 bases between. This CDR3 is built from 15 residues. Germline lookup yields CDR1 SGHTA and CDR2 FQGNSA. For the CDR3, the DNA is TGTGCCAGCAGCGCAATCCCCGGGAAAAACACTGAAGCTTTCTTT. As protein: CASSAIPGKNTEAFF.

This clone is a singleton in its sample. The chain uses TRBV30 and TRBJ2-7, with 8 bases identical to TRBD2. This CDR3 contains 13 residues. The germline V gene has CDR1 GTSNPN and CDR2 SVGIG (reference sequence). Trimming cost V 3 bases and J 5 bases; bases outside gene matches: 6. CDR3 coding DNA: TGTGCCTGGAGCAGCGGGAGTGGGAACGAGCAGTACTTC. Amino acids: CAWSSGSGNEQYF. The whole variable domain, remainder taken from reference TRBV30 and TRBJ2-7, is SQTIHQWPATLVQPVGSPLSLECTVEGTSNPNLYWYRQAAGRGLQLLFYSVGIGQISSEVPQNLSASRPQDRQFILSSKKLLLSDSGFYLCAWSSGSGNEQYFGPGTRLTVT.

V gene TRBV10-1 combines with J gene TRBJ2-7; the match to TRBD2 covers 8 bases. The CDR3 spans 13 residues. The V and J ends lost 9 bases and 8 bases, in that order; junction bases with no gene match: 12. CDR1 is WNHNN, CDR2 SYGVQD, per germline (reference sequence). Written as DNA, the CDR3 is TGCGCCAGTCAGCCAGCGGGAGACCTTCAGCAGTACTTC. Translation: CASQPAGDLQQYF.

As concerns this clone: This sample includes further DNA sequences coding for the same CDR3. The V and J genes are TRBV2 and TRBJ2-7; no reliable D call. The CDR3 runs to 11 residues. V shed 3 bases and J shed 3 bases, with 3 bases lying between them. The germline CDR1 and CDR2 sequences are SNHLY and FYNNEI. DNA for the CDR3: TGTGCCAGCAGTGAGCGCTACGAGCAGTACTTC. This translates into CASSERYEQYF. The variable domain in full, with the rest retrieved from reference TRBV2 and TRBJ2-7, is EPEVTQTPSHQVTQMGQEVILRCVPISNHLYFYWYRQILGQKVEFLVSFYNNEISEKSEIFDDQFSVERPDGSNFTLKIRSTKLEDSAMYFCASSERYEQYFGPGTRLTVT.

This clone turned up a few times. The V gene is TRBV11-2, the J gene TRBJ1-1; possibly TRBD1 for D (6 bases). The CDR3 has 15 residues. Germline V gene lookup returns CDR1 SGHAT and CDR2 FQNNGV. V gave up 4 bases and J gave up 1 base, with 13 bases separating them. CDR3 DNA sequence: TGTGCCAGCAGCTCCCTGGACAGAGCGAACACTGAAGCTTTCTTT. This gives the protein CASSSLDRANTEAFF.

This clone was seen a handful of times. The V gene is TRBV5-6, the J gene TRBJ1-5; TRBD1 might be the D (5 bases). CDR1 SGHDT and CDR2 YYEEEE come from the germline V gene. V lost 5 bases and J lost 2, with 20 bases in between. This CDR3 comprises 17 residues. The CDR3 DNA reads TGTGCCAGCAGTCGGAGGGGAGACTACCTACGCAATCAGCCCCAGCATTTT. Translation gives CASSRRGDYLRNQPQHF.

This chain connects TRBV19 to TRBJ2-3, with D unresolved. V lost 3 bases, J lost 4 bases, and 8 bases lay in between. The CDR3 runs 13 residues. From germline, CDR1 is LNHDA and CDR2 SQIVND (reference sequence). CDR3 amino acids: CASSISVSDTQYF. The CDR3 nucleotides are TGTGCCAGTAGTATCAGTGTGTCAGATACGCAGTATTTT.

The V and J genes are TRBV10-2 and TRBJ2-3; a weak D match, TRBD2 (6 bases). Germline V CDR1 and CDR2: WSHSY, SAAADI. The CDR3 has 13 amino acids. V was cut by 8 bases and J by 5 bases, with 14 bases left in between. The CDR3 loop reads CASSDQGGDTQYF. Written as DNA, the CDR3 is TGCGCCAGCTCGGATCAGGGAGGAGATACGCAGTATTTT.

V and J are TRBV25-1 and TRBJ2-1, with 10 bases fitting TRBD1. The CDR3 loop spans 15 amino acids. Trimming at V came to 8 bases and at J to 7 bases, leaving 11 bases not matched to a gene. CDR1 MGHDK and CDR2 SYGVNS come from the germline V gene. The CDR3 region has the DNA TGTGCCAGCCGCCCTGGGACAGGGGAGAGGAATGAGCAGTTCTTC. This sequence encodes CASRPGTGERNEQFF.

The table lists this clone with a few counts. Written as DNA, the CDR3 is TGTGCCTGGAGAGATGAGGGTCAAGCTTTCTTT. Translated: CAWRDEGQAFF. The chain recombines TRBV30 with TRBJ1-1, with unresolved D. CDR1 and CDR2 from the germline V gene are GTSNPN and SVGIG (reference sequence). This CDR3 comprises 11 residues. The V gene lost 3 bases and the J gene lost 9 bases, with 11 bases spanning the gap.

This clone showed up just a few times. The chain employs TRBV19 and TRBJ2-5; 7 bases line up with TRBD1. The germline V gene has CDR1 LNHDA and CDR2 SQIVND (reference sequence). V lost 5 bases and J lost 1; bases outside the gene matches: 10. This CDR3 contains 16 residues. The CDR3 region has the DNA TGTGCCAGTAGTGCCCACCCGACAGGGTCCCAAGAGACCCAGTACTTC. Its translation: CASSAHPTGSQETQYF.

The CDR3 sequence is CASTGVSNTEAFF. CDR3 nucleotide sequence: TGTGCCAGCACCGGGGTGTCGAACACTGAAGCTTTCTTT. V and J are TRBV6-5 and TRBJ1-1; D is ambiguous. In germline, CDR1 is MNHEY, CDR2 SVGAGI. The V and J ends lost 7 bases and 1 base respectively, with 10 bases between them. This CDR3 contains 13 residues.

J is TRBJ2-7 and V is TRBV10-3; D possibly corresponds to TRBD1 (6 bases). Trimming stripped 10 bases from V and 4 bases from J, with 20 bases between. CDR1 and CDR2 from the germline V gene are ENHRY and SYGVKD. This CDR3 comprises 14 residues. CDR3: CATGPNREEYEQYF. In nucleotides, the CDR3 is TGTGCCACAGGCCCTAACAGGGAAGAATACGAGCAGTACTTC.

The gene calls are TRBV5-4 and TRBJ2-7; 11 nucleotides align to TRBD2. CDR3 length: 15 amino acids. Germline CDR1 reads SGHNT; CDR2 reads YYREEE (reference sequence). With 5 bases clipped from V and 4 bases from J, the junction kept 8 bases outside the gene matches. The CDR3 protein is CASRPGLAEAYEQYF. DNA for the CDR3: TGTGCCAGCAGACCGGGACTAGCGGAAGCATACGAGCAGTACTTC.

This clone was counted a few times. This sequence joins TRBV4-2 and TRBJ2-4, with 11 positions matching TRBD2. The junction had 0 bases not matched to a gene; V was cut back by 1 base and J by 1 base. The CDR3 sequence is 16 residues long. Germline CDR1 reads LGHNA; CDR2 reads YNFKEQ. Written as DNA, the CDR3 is TGTGCCAGCAGCCAAGGACTAGCGGGGGCCAAAAACATTCAGTACTTC. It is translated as CASSQGLAGAKNIQYF.

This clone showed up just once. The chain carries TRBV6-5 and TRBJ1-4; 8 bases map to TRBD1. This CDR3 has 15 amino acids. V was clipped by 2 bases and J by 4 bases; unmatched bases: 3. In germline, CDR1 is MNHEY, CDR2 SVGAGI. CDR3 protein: CASSYETGDNEKLFF. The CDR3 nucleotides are TGTGCCAGCAGTTACGAGACAGGGGATAATGAAAAACTGTTTTTT.

For the CDR3, the DNA is TGTGCCACCAGCAGTGCCGTTACGGGGGAGGGCTACGAGCAGTACTTC. It encodes CATSSAVTGEGYEQYF. This chain uses TRBV15 with TRBJ2-7; 7 bases match TRBD2. V dropped 3 bases and J dropped 3; count of bases not matched to a gene: 11. Germline V lookup: CDR1 LNHNV, CDR2 YYDKDF (reference sequence). The CDR3 spans 16 residues.

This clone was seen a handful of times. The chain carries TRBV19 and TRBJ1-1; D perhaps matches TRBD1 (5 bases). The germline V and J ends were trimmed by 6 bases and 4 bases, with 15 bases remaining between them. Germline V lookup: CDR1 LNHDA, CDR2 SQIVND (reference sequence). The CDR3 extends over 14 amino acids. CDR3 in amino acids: CASRGTGGSTEAFF. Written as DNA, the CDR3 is TGTGCCAGTAGAGGGACTGGGGGGAGCACTGAAGCTTTCTTT.

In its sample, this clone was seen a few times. The CDR3 coding sequence is TGTGCCAGCAGGCCCGTAGCGGGAACCGGGGAGCTGTTTTTT. Translation: CASRPVAGTGELFF. The chain couples TRBV6-5 to TRBJ2-2, with 8 bases fitting TRBD2. Germline trimming cut 6 bases from V and 5 bases from J; bases unmatched to any gene: 5. Germline CDR1 and CDR2: MNHEY and SVGAGI. The CDR3 is 14 residues long.

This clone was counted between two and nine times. The CDR3 sequence is CAWGLAGGPGAEQFF. In nucleotides, the CDR3 is TGTGCCTGGGGACTAGCGGGAGGGCCCGGGGCTGAGCAGTTCTTC. The chain has TRBV30 and TRBJ2-1, with 15 bases lining up with TRBD2. Germline V gene sequence: CDR1 GTSNPN, CDR2 SVGIG (reference sequence). Trimming at V came to 5 bases and at J to 9 bases, leaving 8 bases not matched to a gene. The CDR3 is 15 amino acids.

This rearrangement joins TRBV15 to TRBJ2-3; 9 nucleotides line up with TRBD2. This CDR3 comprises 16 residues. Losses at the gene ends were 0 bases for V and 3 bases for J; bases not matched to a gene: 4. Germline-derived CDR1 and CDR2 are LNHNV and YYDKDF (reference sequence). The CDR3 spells CATSREEREATDTQYF. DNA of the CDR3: TGTGCCACCAGCAGAGAGGAGCGGGAGGCGACAGATACGCAGTATTTT.

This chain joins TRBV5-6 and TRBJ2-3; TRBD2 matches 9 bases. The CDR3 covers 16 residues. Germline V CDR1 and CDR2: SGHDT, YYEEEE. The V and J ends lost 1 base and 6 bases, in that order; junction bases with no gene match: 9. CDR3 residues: CASSLQSSGKTDTQYF. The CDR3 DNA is TGTGCCAGCAGCTTGCAATCTAGCGGGAAAACGGATACGCAGTATTTT.

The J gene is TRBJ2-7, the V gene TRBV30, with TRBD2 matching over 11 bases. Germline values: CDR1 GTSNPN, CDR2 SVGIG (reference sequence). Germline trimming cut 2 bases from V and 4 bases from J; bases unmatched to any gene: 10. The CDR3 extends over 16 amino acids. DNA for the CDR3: TGTGCCTGGAGTCCCGGGACTAGCGGATTCGATTACGAGCAGTACTTC. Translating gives CAWSPGTSGFDYEQYF.

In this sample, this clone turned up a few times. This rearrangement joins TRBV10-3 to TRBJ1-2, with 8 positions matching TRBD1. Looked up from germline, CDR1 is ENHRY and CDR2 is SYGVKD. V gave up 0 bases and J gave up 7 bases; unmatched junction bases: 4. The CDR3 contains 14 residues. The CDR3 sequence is CAISESDRAAGYTF. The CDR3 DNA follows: TGTGCCATCAGTGAGTCGGACAGGGCTGCTGGCTACACCTTC.

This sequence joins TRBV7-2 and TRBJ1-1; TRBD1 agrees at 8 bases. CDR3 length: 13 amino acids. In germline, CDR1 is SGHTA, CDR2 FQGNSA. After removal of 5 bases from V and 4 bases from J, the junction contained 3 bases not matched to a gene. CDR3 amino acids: CASSAQGGTEAFF. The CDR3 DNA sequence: TGTGCCAGCAGCGCACAGGGGGGCACTGAAGCTTTCTTT.

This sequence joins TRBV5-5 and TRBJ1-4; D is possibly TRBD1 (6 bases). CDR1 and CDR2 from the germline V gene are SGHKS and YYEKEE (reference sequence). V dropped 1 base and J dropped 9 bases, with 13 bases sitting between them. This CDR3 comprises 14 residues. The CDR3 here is CASSLTQGDQKLFF. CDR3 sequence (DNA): TGTGCCAGCAGCTTGACACAGGGAGATCAAAAACTGTTTTTT.

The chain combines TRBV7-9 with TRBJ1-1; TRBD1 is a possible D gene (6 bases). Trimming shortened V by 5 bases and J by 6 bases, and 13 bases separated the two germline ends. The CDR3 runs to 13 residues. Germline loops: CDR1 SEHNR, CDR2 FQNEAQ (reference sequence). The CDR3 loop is CASSLRGGAEAFF. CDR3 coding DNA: TGTGCCAGCAGCCTAAGAGGGGGGGCTGAAGCTTTCTTT.

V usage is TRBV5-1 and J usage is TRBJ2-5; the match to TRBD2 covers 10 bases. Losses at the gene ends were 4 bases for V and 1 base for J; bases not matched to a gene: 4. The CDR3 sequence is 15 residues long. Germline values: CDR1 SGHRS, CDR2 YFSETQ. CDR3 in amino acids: CASSRSGRIQETQYF. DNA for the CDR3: TGCGCCAGCAGCCGTAGCGGGAGGATCCAAGAGACCCAGTACTTC.

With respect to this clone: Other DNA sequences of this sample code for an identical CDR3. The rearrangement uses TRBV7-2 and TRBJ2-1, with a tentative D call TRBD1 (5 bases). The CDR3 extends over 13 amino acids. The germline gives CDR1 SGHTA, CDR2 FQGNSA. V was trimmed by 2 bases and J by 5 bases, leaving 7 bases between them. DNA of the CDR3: TGTGCCAGCAGCTTATCAGGGAACAATGAGCAGTTCTTC. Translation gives CASSLSGNNEQFF. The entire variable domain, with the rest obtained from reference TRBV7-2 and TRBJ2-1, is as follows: GAGVSQSPSNKVTEKGKDVELRCDPISGHTALYWYRQSLGQGLEFLIYFQGNSAPDKSGLPSDRFSAERTGGSVSTLTIQRTQQEDSAVYLCASSLSGNNEQFFGPGTRLTVL.

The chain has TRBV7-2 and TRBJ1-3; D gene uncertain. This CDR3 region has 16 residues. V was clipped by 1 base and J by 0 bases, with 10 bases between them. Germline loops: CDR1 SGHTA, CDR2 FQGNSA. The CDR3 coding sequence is TGTGCCAGCAGCTTAGGCAGGCTTCTCTCTGGAAACACCATATATTTT. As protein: CASSLGRLLSGNTIYF.